Listed here is a single T cell receptor beta chain. These data are taken from a study of blood T cell repertoires in COVID-19. The data were produced by immunoSEQ multiplex PCR, yet TCRdb's version contains in-frame clones alone and is incomplete. The sample carries approximately 160,000 clones, over 80% recorded once. This CDR3 region has 17 residues. With V trimmed by 5 bases and J by 4 bases, 13 bases remained unmatched. Looked up from germline, CDR1 is MDHEN and CDR2 is SYDVKM. The sequencing sample was made of PBMCs or T cells enriched from blood (not recorded which). V gene TRBV28 combines with J gene TRBJ1-2, with 10 positions matching TRBD1. The clonotype comes from a woman aged 50 to 60 who had recovered from COVID-19. Here the CDR3 reads CASSSGTGARGAYGYTF. DNA of the CDR3: TGTGCCAGCAGTAGCGGGACAGGGGCCAGGGGGGCCTATGGCTACACCTTC.